The T cell receptor beta chain described here comes from a study of beta chain features in type 1 diabetes. About the study: The study examined around 98,000,000 sorted cells across all samples. Regarding the study as a whole: Shorter TCRB CDR3s, moderately but significantly so, marked every one of the four CD4+ subsets in Type 1 diabetes patients. The study found that naive, central memory and Treg TCRB repertoires appeared more similar in patients than in healthy donors. Among type 1 diabetes patients, VDJ junctions had fewer insertions and more deletions.

What was sequenced were expressed TCRB transcripts, since all of the isolated RNA had been reverse transcribed. Method: immunoSEQ multiplex PCR; TCRdb's copy keeps in-frame clones and lacks some. The repertoire has 300,000 to 350,000 clones, roughly 12% of them found once; the top ten carry roughly 0.015%. CD4+ naive, central memory, regulatory and stem cell-like memory subsets were isolated by sorting on CD45RO/CCR7/CD25/CD127/CD95/CD27. With regard to this clone: The antigen is unknown. Other DNA sequences from this sample encode an identical CDR3 as well.

Germline V gene lookup returns CDR1 SQVTM and CDR2 ANQGSEA. V gave up 7 bases and J gave up 2 bases; unmatched junction bases: 2. This CDR3 has 13 amino acids. The receptor was isolated from a woman younger than 35 with type 1 diabetes. Sequencing was performed on naive CD4+ T cells from blood. This chain joins TRBV29-1 and TRBJ2-3; TRBD2 agrees at 11 bases. The CDR3 reads CSASGRLTDTQYF. The DNA of the CDR3 is TGCAGCGCTAGCGGGAGGCTCACAGATACGCAGTATTTT.